This T cell receptor beta chain was found in a study of identical twins. On this clonotype: Its specificity is unknown.

Study conclusions and caveats: For zero-insertion analyses, partial confounding could come from invariant MAIT and iNKT cells.

Germline V gene sequence: CDR1 SNHLY, CDR2 FYNNEI. The CDR3 contains 15 residues. V dropped 8 bases and J dropped 5 bases, with 21 bases sitting between them. TCRdb re-called the 5' RACE reads with MiXCR, one entry per CDR3 protein. This sample carries about 260,000 distinct CDR3 sequences, around 6.6% of them seen once, and the ten largest clones take more than 3%. The same data also contributed to another study, on yellow fever vaccine responses in identical twins.

The sample consisted of memory (CD45RO+) T cells sorted from blood. The chain combines TRBV2 with TRBJ2-5; maybe TRBD1 (5 bases). The source is a woman younger than 35 in good health. In DNA, the CDR3 is TGTGCCAGCTTGAACCGACAGACCGGGTGGGAGACCCAGTACTTC. Its translation is CASLNRQTGWETQYF.